Following are 7 T cell receptor beta chains from one sample sequenced in a study of T cells after yellow fever vaccination. One entry per CDR3 protein results from TCRdb running MiXCR on the 5' RACE reads. The table includes approximately 300,000 distinct CDR3 sequences, about 6.6% detected once. This specimen was PBMCs, taken approximately 47 days after the first yellow fever vaccination. The receptor source for this set is a man aged 18 to 35 who received the YFV17D yellow fever vaccine.

This clonotype has a handful of counts. This sequence joins TRBV3-1 and TRBJ1-4, with D perhaps matching TRBD1 (6 bases). Deletions cut 3 bases from V and 7 bases from J, with 15 bases between. The CDR3 loop spans 15 amino acids. Germline assignment: CDR1 LGHDT and CDR2 YNNKEL (reference sequence). CDR3 in DNA: TGTGCCAGCAGCCACCCGGGACAAGGACCTGAAAAACTGTTTTTT. It specifies CASSHPGQGPEKLFF.

In its sample, this clonotype was seen a few times. The chain joins TRBV9 to TRBJ1-4, with D possibly being TRBD1 (6 bases). The CDR3 loop spans 15 amino acids. Germline V CDR1 and CDR2: SGDLS, YYNGEE. Trimming stripped 4 bases from V and 3 bases from J, with 13 bases between. The CDR3 here is CASSLGGLANEKLFF. CDR3 nucleotide sequence: TGTGCCAGCAGCCTTGGGGGGCTCGCTAATGAAAAACTGTTTTTT.

The chain uses TRBV12-3 or TRBV12-4 and TRBJ2-1; D is ambiguous. The CDR3 length is 15 residues. V was cut by 4 bases and J by 6 bases, with 16 bases left in between. The CDR3 spells CASSSRSLAGNEQFF. The CDR3 DNA is TGTGCCAGCAGTTCCCGGTCCCTCGCAGGCAATGAGCAGTTCTTC.

This clonotype appeared many times. The chain joins TRBV16 to TRBJ2-1; D ambiguous. Trimming left V 4 bases short and J 8 bases short, with 9 bases between. Looked up from germline, CDR1 is KGHSY and CDR2 is FQNENV. This CDR3 region has 12 residues. The CDR3 spells CASSLRWDEQFF. For the CDR3, the DNA is TGTGCCAGCAGCCTGAGGTGGGATGAGCAGTTCTTC.

This sequence joins TRBV4-3 and TRBJ2-2; 13 bases match TRBD2. V was pared by 1 base and J by 7 bases, with 6 bases of the junction left unmatched. The CDR3 has 17 residues. Looked up from germline, CDR1 is LGHNA and CDR2 is YSLEER. CDR3 nucleotides: TGCGCCAGCAGCCAAGCCAGGACTAGCGGGGGCGGCGGGGAGCTGTTTTTT. It is translated as CASSQARTSGGGGELFF.

The rearrangement links TRBV29-1 to TRBJ2-4; D not resolved. This CDR3 is built from 15 residues. Germline V lookup: CDR1 SQVTM, CDR2 ANQGSEA. The V end was cut by 0 bases, the J end by 3 bases, with 12 bases between. For the CDR3, the DNA is TGCAGCGTTGAAGATAGGTCGCCAGGCAAAAACATTCAGTACTTC. It yields the protein CSVEDRSPGKNIQYF.

The rearrangement uses TRBV4-2 and TRBJ2-7; 12 nucleotides line up with TRBD2. The CDR3 spans 16 residues. Germline V gene sequence: CDR1 LGHNA, CDR2 YNFKEQ. The trim removed 0 bases at V and 7 bases at J, leaving 7 bases unmatched. CDR3 region: CASSQDETSGGVEQYF. The CDR3 nucleotides read TGTGCCAGCAGCCAAGATGAGACTAGCGGGGGAGTAGAGCAGTACTTC.